Sequencing of this T cell receptor (beta chain) was carried out in a study of T cells in Graves' hyperthyroidism and ophthalmopathy. TCR beta CDR3 region amplification was performed from RNA transcripts. A first-round RT-PCR of the TCR CDR3 used the HTBI primer set. TCRdb re-called the multiplex PCR reads with MiXCR, one entry per CDR3 protein. The table has about 360,000 distinct CDR3 sequences, approximately 14% seen once. Germline CDR1 reads SGHRS; CDR2 reads YFSETQ. The CDR3 extends over 16 amino acids. Germline trimming cut 2 bases from V and 4 bases from J; bases unmatched to any gene: 12. This clonotype was counted many times.

The chain combines TRBV5-1 with TRBJ2-7, with TRBD2 identical over 7 bases. Sample: blood. This receptor was taken from a woman between 18 and 29 years old with Graves' hyperthyroidism that later progressed to Graves' ophthalmopathy. CDR3 in amino acids: CASSFGGAGSTYEQYF. CDR3 nucleotides: TGCGCCAGCAGCTTTGGGGGAGCGGGATCTACTTACGAGCAGTACTTC.